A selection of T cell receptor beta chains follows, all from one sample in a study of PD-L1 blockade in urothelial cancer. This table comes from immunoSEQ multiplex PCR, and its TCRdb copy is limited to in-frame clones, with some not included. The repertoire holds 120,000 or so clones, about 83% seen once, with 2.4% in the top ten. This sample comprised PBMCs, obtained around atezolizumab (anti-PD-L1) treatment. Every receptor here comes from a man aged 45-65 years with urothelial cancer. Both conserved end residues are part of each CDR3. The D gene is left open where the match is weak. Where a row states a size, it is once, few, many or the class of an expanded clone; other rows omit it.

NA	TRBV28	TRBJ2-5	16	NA	CASSPQVGAPMETQYF	TGTGCCAGCAGCCCCCAAGTGGGGGCCCCAATGGAGACCCAGTACTTC
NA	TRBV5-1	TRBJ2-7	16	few	CASSLGGTNKHYEQYF	TGCGCCAGCAGCTTGGGGGGCACGAACAAGCACTACGAGCAGTACTTC
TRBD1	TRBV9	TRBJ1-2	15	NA	CASSVGGQGAYGYTF	TGTGCCAGCAGCGTAGGGGGACAGGGGGCTTATGGCTACACCTTC
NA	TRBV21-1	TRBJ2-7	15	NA	CASSTLAGVTYEQYF	TGTGCCAGCAGCACCCTAGCGGGAGTCACCTACGAGCAGTACTTC
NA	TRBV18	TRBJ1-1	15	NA	CASSPSVGAGTEAFF	TGTGCCAGCTCCCCTTCTGTTGGGGCCGGCACTGAAGCTTTCTTT
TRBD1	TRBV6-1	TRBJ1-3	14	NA	CASIRQGIGNTIYF	TGTGCCAGCATCCGACAGGGAATTGGAAACACCATATATTTT
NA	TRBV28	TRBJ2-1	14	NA	CASSSLRAYNEQFF	TGTGCCAGCAGTTCATTGAGGGCGTACAATGAGCAGTTCTTC
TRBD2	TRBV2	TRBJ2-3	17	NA	CASSEVPGLAGRNTQYF	TGTGCCAGCAGCGAGGTCCCGGGACTAGCGGGAAGGAATACGCAGTATTTT
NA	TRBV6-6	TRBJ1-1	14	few	CASSYWPGNTEAFF	TGTGCCAGCAGTTACTGGCCGGGTAACACTGAAGCTTTCTTT
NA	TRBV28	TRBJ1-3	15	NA	CASSSPGFSGNTIYF	TGTGCCAGCAGTTCCCCAGGGTTCTCTGGAAACACCATATATTTT
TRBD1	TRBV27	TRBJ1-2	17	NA	CASSSLGGATGGYGYTF	TGTGCCAGCAGTTCGCTCGGTGGCGCGACAGGGGGTTATGGCTACACCTTC
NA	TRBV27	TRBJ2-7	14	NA	CASSGTGLSYEQYF	TGTGCCAGCAGTGGAACGGGATTGTCCTACGAGCAGTACTTC
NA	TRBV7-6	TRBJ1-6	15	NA	CASSLGGRQNSPLHF	TGTGCCAGCAGCTTAGGGGGCCGGCAAAATTCACCCCTCCACTTT
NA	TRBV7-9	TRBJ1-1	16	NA	CASSRLFGRMNTEAFF	TGTGCCAGCAGCCGCTTATTCGGGAGGATGAACACTGAAGCTTTCTTT
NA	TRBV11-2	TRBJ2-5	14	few	CASSFGSLRETQYF	TGTGCCAGCAGCTTCGGTAGTTTGAGAGAGACCCAGTACTTC
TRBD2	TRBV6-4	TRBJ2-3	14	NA	CASSVSGGTDTQYF	TGTGCCAGCAGTGTAAGCGGGGGCACAGATACGCAGTATTTT
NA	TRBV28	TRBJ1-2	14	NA	CASSRGTSNYGYTF	TGTGCCAGCAGTCGCGGCACCTCTAACTATGGCTACACCTTC
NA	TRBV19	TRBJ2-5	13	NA	CASSIIGRGSQYF	TGTGCCAGTAGTATAATTGGTAGGGGGAGCCAGTACTTC
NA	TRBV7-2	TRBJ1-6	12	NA	CASSLGNSPLHF	TGTGCCAGCAGCTTGGGCAATTCACCCCTCCACTTT
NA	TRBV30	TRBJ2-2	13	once	CAWSVTFTGELFF	TGTGCCTGGAGTGTCACTTTCACCGGGGAGCTGTTTTTT
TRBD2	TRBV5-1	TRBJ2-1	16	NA	CASSFYGTSGRNEQFF	TGCGCCAGCAGCTTTTACGGGACTAGCGGCCGTAATGAGCAGTTCTTC
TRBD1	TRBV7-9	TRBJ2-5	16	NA	CASSPITGGSRKTQYF	TGTGCCAGCAGCCCCATTACAGGGGGATCCAGAAAGACCCAGTACTTC
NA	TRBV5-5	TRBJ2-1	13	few	CASSLAGVSEQFF	TGTGCCAGCAGCTTGGCCGGGGTTTCTGAGCAGTTCTTC
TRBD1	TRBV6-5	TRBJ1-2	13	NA	CASSSQGVYGYTF	TGTGCCAGCAGCTCCCAGGGGGTCTATGGCTACACCTTC
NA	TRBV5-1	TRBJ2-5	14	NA	CASSLSAGGETQYF	TGCGCCAGCAGCTTGTCGGCGGGCGGTGAGACCCAGTACTTC
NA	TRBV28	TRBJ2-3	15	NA	CASSTQGLPTDTQYF	TGTGCCAGCAGTACACAGGGTTTGCCCACAGATACGCAGTATTTT
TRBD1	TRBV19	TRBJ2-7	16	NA	CASSPPRGTVFREQYF	TGTGCCAGTAGTCCCCCGAGAGGGACAGTTTTTCGTGAGCAGTACTTC
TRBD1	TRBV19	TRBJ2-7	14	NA	CASSTGQGAHGQYF	TGTGCCAGTAGTACAGGACAGGGGGCGCATGGGCAGTACTTC
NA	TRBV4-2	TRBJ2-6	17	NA	CASSQDGGYTGANVLTF	TGTGCCAGCAGCCAAGATGGGGGGTATACTGGGGCCAACGTCCTGACTTTC
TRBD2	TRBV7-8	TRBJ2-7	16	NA	CASSDRLAGGNYEQYF	TGTGCCAGCAGCGACCGACTAGCGGGAGGGAACTACGAGCAGTACTTC
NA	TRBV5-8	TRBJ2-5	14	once	CASSMTRMETTQYF	TGTGCCAGCAGCATGACTAGGATGGAGACGACCCAGTACTTC
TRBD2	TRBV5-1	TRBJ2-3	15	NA	CASSLLSGGTDTQYF	TGCGCCAGCAGCTTGCTTAGCGGGGGCACAGATACGCAGTATTTT
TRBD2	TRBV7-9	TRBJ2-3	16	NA	CASSPPTSGREDTQYF	TGTGCCAGCAGCCCACCGACTAGCGGGAGGGAGGATACGCAGTATTTT